This T cell receptor (beta chain) derives from a study of Graves' ophthalmopathy and Graves' hyperthyroidism (dated by TCRdb to the late 2010s). The study in broad terms: Hyperthyroidism was defined as stable when no progression to ophthalmopathy occurred within 18 months of follow-up. TCR beta repertoire signatures were used to distinguish Graves' ophthalmopathy from Graves' hyperthyroidism and to predict progression to ophthalmopathy. The independent validation cohort included roughly 19 hyperthyroidism patients plus 17 patients who later progressed from hyperthyroidism to ophthalmopathy. In total, 135 blood samples were TCR-sequenced: 40 to 45 ophthalmopathy, roughly 77 hyperthyroidism and approximately 17 hyperthyroidism-to-ophthalmopathy patients. To explore V-J signatures that separate ophthalmopathy from hyperthyroidism, a discovery set of about 98 patients was enrolled, consisting of 43 with ophthalmopathy and around 57 with stable hyperthyroidism. In roughly 6 hyperthyroidism patients, T-cell repertoires of thyroid tissue and blood were compared. Once sampling was done, hyperthyroidism patients were given methimazole at a starting dose of 30 mg daily, while ophthalmopathy patients were given high-dose intravenous methylprednisolone. General findings and caveats noted by the study authors: In cross-validation, the 13-signature model distinguished ophthalmopathy from stable hyperthyroidism with just over 85% sensitivity and 81.08% specificity, while in the test set the corresponding values were about 80% and 75%. In validation, the model predicted ophthalmopathy progression with about 71% sensitivity and less than 80% specificity; some twelve predicted patients were CT-confirmed with GO in a median of 6.5 months. Sample size was not predetermined statistically, and investigators were not blinded to group allocation. Most expanded thyroid clonotypes with frequency above 0.001 were also detected in blood, suggesting blood repertoires may reflect the thyroid immune response.

V is cut back by 4 bases and J by 7 bases, with 9 bases in the junction unmatched. The CDR3 runs 14 amino acids, cysteine and phenylalanine included. The kept DNA is CDR3 alone, 42 bases in frame from the first base. The hyperthyroidism patients were 18 to 65 years old and newly diagnosed, with a disease duration of less than 2 months. Patients were excluded if they had other autoimmune diseases, uncontrolled infections, pregnancy or lactation. Clinical symptoms, serum thyroxine, TRAb, thyroid ultrasound and orbital computed tomography were used for diagnosis. Total RNA was extracted using Trizol reagent, and RNA quality was checked on an Agilent 2100 Bioanalyzer. TCR beta CDR3 regions were amplified from RNA transcripts for repertoire sequencing. A first-round RT-PCR used HTBI primers with the Qiagen OneStep RT-PCR kit, followed by a second-round multiplex PCR, size selection and purification. Libraries were sequenced on an Illumina HiSeq2000 using paired-end 100 bp reads. Per the authors' processing: SOAPnuke was used to process the reads, removing any read that contained adapters or uncalled bases, had a mean Phred below 15, or lacked an exact match to the constant primer or identifier. High-quality paired reads were merged with COPE v1.2.5. Clonotypes were defined as unique nucleotide sequences and were aligned to IMGT TRB V, D and J references using MiTCR v1.1. Analysis was restricted to V-J combinations with a frequency above 0.0001, which covered 99.2% of repertoires. For each V-J combination, a TCR clonal expansion and chaos score was defined as the ratio of F50 clonal expansion to chaos observed in the TCRdist matrix. Features were reduced by Welch's t-statistics and random forest to over 10 V-J combinations, which fed a naive Bayes classifier. The Morisita-Horn index was used to measure how similar the thyroid and blood repertoires were. Using fastp at Q25 and MiXCR, TCRdb reprocessed the public reads and kept productive beta chains. A single entry per CDR3 protein holds the most common genes and DNA from its merged rows. These V and J calls are TCRdb output, not the study's own analysis. The sample profile shows roughly 600,000 distinct CDR3 sequences; 35% to 40% of them were found once. The ten biggest clones cover less than 4.5% of the sample.

As regards this clonotype: Its target antigen remains unknown. No much larger clone exists at a distance of one base, and base qualities are not known.

This clonotype was sampled from an adult man with Graves' hyperthyroidism. The sample taken for sequencing was peripheral blood or thyroid tissue (not recorded which). The receptor chain draws on TRBV12-3 or TRBV12-4 and TRBJ2-7; 8 junctional bases match TRBD1. The DNA sequence reads TGTGCCAGCAGTTGGACAGGGAGAGGGAATGAGCAGTACTTC. This codes for CASSWTGRGNEQYF.